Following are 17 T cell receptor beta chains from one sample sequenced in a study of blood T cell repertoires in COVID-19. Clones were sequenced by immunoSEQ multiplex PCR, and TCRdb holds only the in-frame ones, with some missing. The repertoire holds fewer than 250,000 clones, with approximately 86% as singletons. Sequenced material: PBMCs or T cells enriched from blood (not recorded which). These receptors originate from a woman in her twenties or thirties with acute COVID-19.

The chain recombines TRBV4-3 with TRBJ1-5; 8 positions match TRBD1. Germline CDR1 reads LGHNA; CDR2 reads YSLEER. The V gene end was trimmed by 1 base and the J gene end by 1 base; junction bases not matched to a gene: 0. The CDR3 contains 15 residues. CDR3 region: CASSQGTGSNQPQHF. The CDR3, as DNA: TGCGCCAGCAGCCAAGGGACAGGGAGCAATCAGCCCCAGCATTTT.

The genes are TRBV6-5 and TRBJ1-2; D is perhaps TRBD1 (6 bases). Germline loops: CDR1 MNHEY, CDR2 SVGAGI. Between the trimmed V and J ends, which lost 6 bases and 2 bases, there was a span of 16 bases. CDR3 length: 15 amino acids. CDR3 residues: CASSFRDTRNYGYTF. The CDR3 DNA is TGTGCCAGCAGCTTTCGGGACACGCGGAACTATGGCTACACCTTC.

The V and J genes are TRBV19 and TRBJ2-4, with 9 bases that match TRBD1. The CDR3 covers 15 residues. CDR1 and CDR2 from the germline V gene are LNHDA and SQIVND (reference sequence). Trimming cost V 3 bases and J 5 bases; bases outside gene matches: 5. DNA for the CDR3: TGTGCCAGTAGTATCCTAAGGACAGGGGAAAACATTCAGTACTTC. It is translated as CASSILRTGENIQYF.

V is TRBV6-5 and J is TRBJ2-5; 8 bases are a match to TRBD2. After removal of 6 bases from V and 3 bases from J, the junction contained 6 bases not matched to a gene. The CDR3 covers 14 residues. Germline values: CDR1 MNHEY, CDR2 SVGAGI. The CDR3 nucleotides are TGTGCCAGCAGCGGGGGGGGCCGGGAAGAGACCCAGTACTTC. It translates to CASSGGGREETQYF.

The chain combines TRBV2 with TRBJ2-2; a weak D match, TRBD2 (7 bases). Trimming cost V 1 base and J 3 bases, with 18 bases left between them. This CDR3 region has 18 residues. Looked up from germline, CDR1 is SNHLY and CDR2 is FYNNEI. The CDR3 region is CASSEVEGGRKDTGELFF. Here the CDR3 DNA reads TGTGCCAGCAGTGAAGTCGAGGGGGGGCGAAAGGACACCGGGGAGCTGTTTTTT.

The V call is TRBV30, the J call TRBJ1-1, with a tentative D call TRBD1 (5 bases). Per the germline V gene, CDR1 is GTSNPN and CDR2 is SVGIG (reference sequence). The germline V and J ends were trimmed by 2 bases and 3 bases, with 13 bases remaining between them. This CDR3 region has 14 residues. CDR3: CAWSKGHIYTEAFF. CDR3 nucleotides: TGTGCCTGGAGTAAAGGACATATTTACACTGAAGCTTTCTTT.

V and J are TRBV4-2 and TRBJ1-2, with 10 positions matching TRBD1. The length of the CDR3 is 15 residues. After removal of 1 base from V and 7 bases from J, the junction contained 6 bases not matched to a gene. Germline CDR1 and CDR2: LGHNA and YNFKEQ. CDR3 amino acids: CASSQVGQGNGGYTF. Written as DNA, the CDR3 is TGTGCCAGCAGCCAAGTGGGACAGGGGAATGGTGGCTACACCTTC.

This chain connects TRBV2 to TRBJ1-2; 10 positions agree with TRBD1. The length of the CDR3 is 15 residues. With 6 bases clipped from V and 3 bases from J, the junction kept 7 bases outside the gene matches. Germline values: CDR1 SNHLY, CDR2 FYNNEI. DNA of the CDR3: TGTGCCAGCAGCCCCGGACAGGGGGATCACTATGGCTACACCTTC. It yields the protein CASSPGQGDHYGYTF.

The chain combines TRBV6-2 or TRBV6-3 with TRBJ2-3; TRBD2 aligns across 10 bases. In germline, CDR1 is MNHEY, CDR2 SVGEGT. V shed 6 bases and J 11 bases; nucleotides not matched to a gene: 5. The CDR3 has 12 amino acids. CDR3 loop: CASSLAGGQQYF. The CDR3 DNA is TGTGCCAGCAGCTTAGCGGGGGGACAGCAGTATTTT.

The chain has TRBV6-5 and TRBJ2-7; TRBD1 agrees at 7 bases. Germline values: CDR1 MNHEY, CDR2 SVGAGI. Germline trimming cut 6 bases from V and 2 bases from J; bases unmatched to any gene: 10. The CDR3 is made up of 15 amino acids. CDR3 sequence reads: CASRSRNRGPYEQYF. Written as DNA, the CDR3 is TGTGCCAGCAGGTCCCGGAACAGGGGCCCCTACGAGCAGTACTTC.

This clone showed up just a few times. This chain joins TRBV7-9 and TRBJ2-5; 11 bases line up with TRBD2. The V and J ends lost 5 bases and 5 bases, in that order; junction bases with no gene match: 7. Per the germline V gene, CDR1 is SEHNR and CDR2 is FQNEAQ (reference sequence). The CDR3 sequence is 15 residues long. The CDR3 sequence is CASSGPGLADETQYF. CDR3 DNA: TGTGCCAGCAGCGGCCCGGGACTAGCGGACGAGACCCAGTACTTC.

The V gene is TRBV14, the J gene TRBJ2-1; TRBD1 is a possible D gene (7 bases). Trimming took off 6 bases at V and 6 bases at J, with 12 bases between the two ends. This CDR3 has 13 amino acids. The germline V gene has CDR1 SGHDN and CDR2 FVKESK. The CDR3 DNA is TGTGCCAGCAGGCGACAGGGAGGCAATGAGCAGTTCTTC. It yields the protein CASRRQGGNEQFF.

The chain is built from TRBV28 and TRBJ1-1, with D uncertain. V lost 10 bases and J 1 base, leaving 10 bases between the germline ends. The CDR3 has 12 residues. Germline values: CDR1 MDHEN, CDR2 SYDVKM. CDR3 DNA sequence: TGTGCCACCGGATACAGGAACACTGAAGCTTTCTTT. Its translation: CATGYRNTEAFF.

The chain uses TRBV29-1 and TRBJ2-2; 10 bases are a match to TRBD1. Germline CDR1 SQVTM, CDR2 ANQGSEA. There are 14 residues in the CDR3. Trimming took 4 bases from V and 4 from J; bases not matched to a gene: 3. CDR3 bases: TGCAGCGTTGTAGGGACAGGGGTCACCGGGGAGCTGTTTTTT. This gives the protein CSVVGTGVTGELFF.

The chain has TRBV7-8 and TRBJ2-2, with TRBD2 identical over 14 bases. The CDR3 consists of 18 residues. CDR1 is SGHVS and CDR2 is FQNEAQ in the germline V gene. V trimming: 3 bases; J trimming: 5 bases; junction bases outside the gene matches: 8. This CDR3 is CASSLGLAGDWGTGELFF. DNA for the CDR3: TGTGCCAGCAGCTTGGGACTAGCGGGGGATTGGGGAACCGGGGAGCTGTTTTTT. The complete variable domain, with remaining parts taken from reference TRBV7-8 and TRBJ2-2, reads GAGVSQSPRYKVAKRGQDVALRCDPISGHVSLFWYQQALGQGPEFLTYFQNEAQLDKSGLPSDRFFAERPEGSVSTLKIQRTQQEDSAVYLCASSLGLAGDWGTGELFFGEGSRLTVL.

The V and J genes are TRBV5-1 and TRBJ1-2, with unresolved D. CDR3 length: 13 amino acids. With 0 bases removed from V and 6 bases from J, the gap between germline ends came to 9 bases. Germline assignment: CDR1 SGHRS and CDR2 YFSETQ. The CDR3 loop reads CASSLDWANGYTF. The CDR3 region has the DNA TGCGCCAGCAGCTTGGACTGGGCAAATGGCTACACCTTC.

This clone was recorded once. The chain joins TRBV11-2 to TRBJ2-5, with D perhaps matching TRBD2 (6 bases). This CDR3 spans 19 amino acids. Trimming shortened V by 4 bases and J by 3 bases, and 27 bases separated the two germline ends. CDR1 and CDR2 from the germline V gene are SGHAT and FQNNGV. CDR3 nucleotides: TGTGCCAGCAGCTCCCAACATGGTAGGAGGGATTTTTGGAAAGAGACCCAGTACTTC. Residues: CASSSQHGRRDFWKETQYF.